Reported below is one TCR beta chain. This sample stems from a study of blood T cell repertoires in COVID-19. Study details: Specimens from acute and convalescent COVID-19 originated in the United States, Italy and Spain. T cells, B-cell-depleted T cells, or PBMCs provided the cDNA or gDNA that served as material.

Per the original data handling: For nucleated cells, counts were estimated from reference gene primer amplification. The data were produced by immunoSEQ multiplex PCR, yet TCRdb's version contains in-frame clones alone and is incomplete. V, J and clone size are those of that table, while D and trimming were read from the DNA. This table has 90,000 to 130,000 clones, 88% appearing once. This sequence was found in a human donor in a cohort sampled during active COVID-19. Sequencing was done on a sample of peripheral blood.

CDR3 in DNA: TGTGCCAGCAGCGAGGGTCTTCCCAAGGAGACCCAGTACTTC. The encoded protein is CASSEGLPKETQYF. The V and J genes are TRBV7-8 and TRBJ2-5; D is perhaps TRBD2 (5 bases). Deletions cut 5 bases from V and 5 bases from J, with 15 bases between. The V gene's germline CDR1 is SGHVS and CDR2 FQNEAQ. The CDR3 runs 14 residues.